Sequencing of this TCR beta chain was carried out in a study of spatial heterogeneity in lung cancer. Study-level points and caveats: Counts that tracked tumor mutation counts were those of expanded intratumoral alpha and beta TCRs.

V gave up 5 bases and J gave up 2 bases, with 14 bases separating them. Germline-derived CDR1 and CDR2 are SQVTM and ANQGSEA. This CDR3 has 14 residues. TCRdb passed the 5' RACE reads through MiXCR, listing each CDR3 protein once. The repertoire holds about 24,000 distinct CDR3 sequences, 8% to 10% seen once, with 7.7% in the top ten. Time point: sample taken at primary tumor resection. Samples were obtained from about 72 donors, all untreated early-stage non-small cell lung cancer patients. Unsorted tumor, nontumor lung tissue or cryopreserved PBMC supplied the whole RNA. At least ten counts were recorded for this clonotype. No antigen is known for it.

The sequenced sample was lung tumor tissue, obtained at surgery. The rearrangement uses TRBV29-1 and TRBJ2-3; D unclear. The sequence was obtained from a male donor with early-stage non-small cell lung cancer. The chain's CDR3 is CSVLPRRLTDTQYF. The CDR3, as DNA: TGCAGCGTTCTCCCTCGCCGCCTCACAGATACGCAGTATTTT.